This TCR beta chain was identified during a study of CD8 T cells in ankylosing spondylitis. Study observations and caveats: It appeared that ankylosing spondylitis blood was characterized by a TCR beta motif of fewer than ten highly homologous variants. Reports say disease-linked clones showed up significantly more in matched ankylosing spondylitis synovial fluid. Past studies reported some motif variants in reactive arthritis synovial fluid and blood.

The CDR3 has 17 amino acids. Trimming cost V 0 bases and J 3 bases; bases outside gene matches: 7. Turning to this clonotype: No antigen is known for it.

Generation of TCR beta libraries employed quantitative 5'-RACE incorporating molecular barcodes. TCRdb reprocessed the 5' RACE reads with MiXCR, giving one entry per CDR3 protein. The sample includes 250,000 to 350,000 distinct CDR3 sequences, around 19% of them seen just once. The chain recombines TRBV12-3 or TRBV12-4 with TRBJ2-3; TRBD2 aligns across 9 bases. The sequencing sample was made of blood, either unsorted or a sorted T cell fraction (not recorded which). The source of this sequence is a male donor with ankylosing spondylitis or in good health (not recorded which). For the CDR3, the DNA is TGTGCCAGCAGTTTAGCGCTGGGGCTAGCGGGAACAGATACGCAGTATTTT. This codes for CASSLALGLAGTDTQYF.